The clone carrying this TCR beta chain was recorded a few times. Sequencing was performed with immunoSEQ multiplex PCR; in TCRdb, only in-frame clones are kept and a portion is missing. In the table there are 80,000 to 100,000 clones, around nine tenths of which are singletons. From germline, CDR1 is MGHRA and CDR2 YSYEKL. Trimming removed 2 bases from V and 6 bases from J, with 13 bases in between. The CDR3 spans 15 residues. This sample stems from a study of blood T cell repertoires in COVID-19. Study as a whole: Whether acute or convalescent, the COVID-19 samples came from the United States, Italy and Spain.

This chain joins TRBV4-1 and TRBJ2-2; the D gene is possibly TRBD1 (6 bases). Source material: peripheral blood. The sequence was collected from a man in his 70s with acute or convalescent COVID-19. CDR3 bases: TGCGCCAGCAGCCAATACTCCGGGACACCCGGGGAGCTGTTTTTT. It encodes CASSQYSGTPGELFF.